Following are 23 T cell receptor beta chains from one sample sequenced in a study of Ad26.COV2.S vaccination and SARS-CoV-2 variants. Treatment noted: some 20 received Ad26.COV2.S at low or high dose, single or two shots; a few received placebo; per-sample allocation not given. Collection of samples fell on day 63 after the first vaccine or placebo injection. TCRdb's table, derived via immunoSEQ multiplex PCR, lists solely in-frame clones and lacks some. The repertoire includes about 320,000 clones, approximately 80% of them detected once, and around 2% sits in the top ten. The sequences come from peripheral blood, collected in a trial of Ad26.COV2.S vaccine versus placebo. All receptors derive from a person aged 18 to 65 who received the Ad26.COV2.S COVID-19 vaccine or a placebo.

The chain recombines TRBV12-3 or TRBV12-4 with TRBJ1-1; D gene uncertain. Trimming took off 6 bases at V and 11 bases at J, with 19 bases between the two ends. The CDR3 contains 13 residues. The CDR3 reads CASSLLEGDAAFF. The CDR3 coding sequence is TGTGCCAGCAGCCTCTTGGAGGGAGATGCGGCTTTCTTT.

The chain uses TRBV3-1 (or the pseudogene TRBV3-2) and TRBJ1-1; 7 nucleotides line up with TRBD1. The CDR3 length is 16 residues. In germline, CDR1 is LGHDT, CDR2 YNNKEL (reference sequence). The junction had 10 bases not matched to a gene; V was cut back by 1 base and J by 5 bases. The CDR3 spells CASSQVRVRGDTEAFF. CDR3 in DNA: TGTGCCAGCAGCCAAGTAAGAGTCAGGGGGGATACTGAAGCTTTCTTT.

This rearrangement joins TRBV27 to TRBJ2-7; 9 nucleotides match TRBD2. V dropped 2 bases and J dropped 4; count of bases not matched to a gene: 9. This CDR3 has 16 residues. Germline CDR1 MNHEY, CDR2 SMNVEV (reference sequence). In nucleotides, the CDR3 is TGTGCCAGCAGTTTAAAGGCGGGAGGGGGCTGGTACGAGCAGTACTTC. Its protein is CASSLKAGGGWYEQYF.

V and J are TRBV18 and TRBJ2-7; 7 positions match TRBD2. The ends lost 0 bases at V and 6 bases at J; junction bases unmatched: 8. Germline CDR1 and CDR2: KGHSH and LQKENI. The CDR3 totals 15 residues. In nucleotides, the CDR3 is TGTGCCAGCTCACCACCAAGCGGGGTCCTCCTCGAGCAGTACTTC. This encodes CASSPPSGVLLEQYF.

The rearrangement uses TRBV19 and TRBJ1-4; D remains unclear. Germline CDR1 LNHDA, CDR2 SQIVND (reference sequence). Trimming removed 6 bases from V and 2 bases from J, with 13 bases in between. The length of the CDR3 is 15 residues. The CDR3 DNA sequence: TGTGCCAGTAGGACGGGCGCGTCGACTAATGAAAAACTGTTTTTT. Translating gives CASRTGASTNEKLFF.

The CDR3 protein is CASSEGTNGNTIYF. The CDR3 DNA reads TGTGCCAGCAGTGAAGGGACGAACGGAAACACCATATATTTT. This chain uses TRBV6-1 with TRBJ1-3; D ambiguous. Trimming removed 1 base from V and 4 bases from J, with 8 bases in between. The CDR3 extends over 14 amino acids. Looked up from germline, CDR1 is MNHNS and CDR2 is SASEGT.

This chain links TRBV4-2 with TRBJ2-4, with 8 bases lining up with TRBD2. Germline V gene data show CDR1 as LGHNA and CDR2 as YNFKEQ. V trimming: 4 bases; J trimming: 2 bases; junction bases outside the gene matches: 4. This CDR3 is 15 amino acids long. The CDR3 protein is CASSPPGGSKNIQYF. CDR3 bases: TGTGCCAGCAGCCCGCCGGGAGGGTCCAAAAACATTCAGTACTTC.

This chain links TRBV2 with TRBJ1-1; no definite D call. Germline V CDR1 and CDR2: SNHLY, FYNNEI. This CDR3 spans 14 amino acids. V lost 4 bases and J lost 1, with 10 bases in between. As DNA, the CDR3 is TGTGCCAGCAGTGTCCACGGCCCGAACACTGAAGCTTTCTTT. Translation gives CASSVHGPNTEAFF.

The V gene is TRBV6-1, the J gene TRBJ1-6, with 7 bases aligning to TRBD1. V was clipped by 2 bases and J by 3 bases; unmatched bases: 4. Germline loops: CDR1 MNHNS, CDR2 SASEGT. The CDR3 consists of 16 residues. The CDR3 protein is CASSEPTGSYNSPLHF. For the CDR3, the DNA is TGTGCCAGCAGTGAACCGACAGGGAGCTATAATTCACCCCTCCACTTT.

The CDR3 sequence: CASSLTGGTYEQYF. CDR3 bases: TGTGCCAGCAGCCTCACCGGGGGTACCTACGAGCAGTACTTC. The gene calls are TRBV5-5 and TRBJ2-7; maybe TRBD2 (6 bases). Trimming took 4 bases from V and 2 from J, leaving 13 bases between them. The CDR3 sequence is 14 residues long. Germline CDR1 SGHKS, CDR2 YYEKEE (reference sequence).

The V call is TRBV29-1, the J call TRBJ2-3, with 7 nucleotides matching TRBD1. V lost 4 bases, J lost 5 bases, and 12 bases stayed unmatched. In germline, CDR1 is SQVTM, CDR2 ANQGSEA. The CDR3 spans 15 residues. The DNA for the CDR3 is TGCAGCGTTGCTGTAGGAAGGGGGCTTGAAGATACGCAGTATTTT. Its translation: CSVAVGRGLEDTQYF.

The chain joins TRBV5-8 to TRBJ2-5, with D possibly being TRBD2 (5 bases). Germline assignment: CDR1 SGHTS and CDR2 YDEGEE. The CDR3 is 14 residues long. V lost 0 bases, J lost 5 bases, and 11 bases lay in between. The CDR3, as DNA: TGTGCCAGCAGCTTGGGACTATCCGTGGAGACCCAGTACTTC. Amino acids: CASSLGLSVETQYF.

The chain has TRBV7-3 and TRBJ1-4; TRBD1 might be the D (6 bases). Trimming took 1 base from V and 5 from J, leaving 26 bases between them. This CDR3 spans 20 amino acids. From germline, CDR1 is SGHTA and CDR2 FQGTGA. The CDR3 DNA follows: TGTGCCAGCAGCTTAAACCGTTCAGGGGTTCGCGATTGGACCAATGAAAAACTGTTTTTT. It encodes CASSLNRSGVRDWTNEKLFF.

Here the CDR3 DNA reads TGTGCCAGCAGCTCCCTGCCCGACAGGGATAGATGGGAGACCCAGTACTTC. Protein: CASSSLPDRDRWETQYF. The V gene is TRBV11-3, the J gene TRBJ2-5; 7 bases fit TRBD1. CDR3 length equals 17 residues. Trimming at V came to 4 bases and at J to 5 bases, leaving 16 bases not matched to a gene. Per germline, CDR1 SGHNT and CDR2 YENEEA.

With regard to this clone: Germline and junction disagree at one end, which may indicate a read error. The J gene is TRBJ2-7, the V gene TRBV19; D remains unclear. The CDR3 contains 14 residues. Germline V gene data show CDR1 as LNHDA and CDR2 as SQIVND (reference sequence). The CDR3 DNA reads as TGTGCCAGTAGGATAGCAGAAGGGCCCTACGAGCAGTACTTC. As protein: CASRIAEGPYEQYF.

The V call is TRBV5-5, the J call TRBJ1-6, with D possibly being TRBD1 (5 bases). The length of the CDR3 is 17 residues. Germline CDR1 SGHKS, CDR2 YYEKEE (reference sequence). The V end lost 6 bases, the J end lost 8 bases, and 24 bases lay between the germline ends. CDR3 sequence (DNA): TGTGCCAGCACCCTTAGCCCGGGGGGAAGGGCGGATTCACCCCTCCACTTT. It codes for CASTLSPGGRADSPLHF.

The CDR3 DNA sequence: TGTGCCAGCAGTGATTGGAACTATGAGCAGTTCTTC. Translated, it gives CASSDWNYEQFF. This chain connects TRBV6-1 to TRBJ2-1; D not resolved. Germline V lookup: CDR1 MNHNS, CDR2 SASEGT. CDR3 size: 12 residues. V lost 3 bases, J lost 8 bases, and 8 bases lay in between.

The chain links TRBV28 to TRBJ1-1, with a tentative D call TRBD1 (5 bases). Germline CDR1 is MDHEN and CDR2 is SYDVKM. This CDR3 has 11 residues. The V end was cut by 5 bases, the J end by 9 bases, with 10 bases between. The CDR3 sequence is CASSPQGQAFF. CDR3 sequence (DNA): TGTGCCAGCAGTCCCCAGGGCCAAGCTTTCTTT.

This sequence joins TRBV5-1 and TRBJ1-5; D perhaps matches TRBD1 (6 bases). CDR3 size: 13 residues. V shed 2 bases and J shed 7 bases, with 10 bases lying between them. CDR1 and CDR2 (germline): SGHRS, YFSETQ. The CDR3 DNA reads as TGCGCCAGCAGCTTACAGGGTGAGCAGCCCCAGCATTTT. Translating gives CASSLQGEQPQHF. Looking up the rest from reference TRBV5-1 and TRBJ1-5 gives the full variable domain: KAGVTQTPRYLIKTRGQQVTLSCSPISGHRSVSWYQQTPGQGLQFLFEYFSETQRNKGNFPGRFSGRQFSNSRSEMNVSTLELGDSALYLCASSLQGEQPQHFGDGTRLSIL.

J is TRBJ2-2 and V is TRBV19; 10 nucleotides match TRBD2. The CDR3 sequence is 17 residues long. V lost 7 bases and J lost 2; bases outside the gene matches: 10. Germline V gene sequence: CDR1 LNHDA, CDR2 SQIVND (reference sequence). This CDR3 is CASIPPLAGANTGELFF. The CDR3 DNA reads TGTGCCAGTATCCCCCCCCTAGCGGGGGCAAACACCGGGGAGCTGTTTTTT. Together with reference TRBV19 and TRBJ2-2, the CDR3 gives the full variable domain: DGGITQSPKYLFRKEGQNVTLSCEQNLNHDAMYWYRQDPGQGLRLIYYSQIVNDFQKGDIAEGYSVSREKKESFPLTVTSAQKNPTAFYLCASIPPLAGANTGELFFGEGSRLTVL.

This clone showed up many times. The gene calls are TRBV12-3 or TRBV12-4 and TRBJ1-5, with D uncertain. The CDR3 is made up of 12 amino acids. Trimming cost V 4 bases and J 3 bases, with 4 bases left between them. In DNA, the CDR3 is TGTGCCAGCAGTTACCCCAATCAGCCCCAGCATTTT. Encoded protein: CASSYPNQPQHF.

The chain couples TRBV2 to TRBJ1-3; no definite D call. The CDR3 consists of 14 residues. The V and J ends lost 4 bases and 4 bases respectively, with 11 bases between them. Germline values: CDR1 SNHLY, CDR2 FYNNEI. DNA of the CDR3: TGTGCCAGCAGTGTCCGCCGGGTGGGAAACACCATATATTTT. It specifies CASSVRRVGNTIYF.

The chain carries TRBV3-1 (or the pseudogene TRBV3-2) and TRBJ2-7; D assignment may be TRBD1 or TRBD2 (6 bases each). V lost 7 bases to trimming and J lost 10 bases, with 17 bases between them. Germline lookup yields CDR1 LGHDT and CDR2 YNNKEL (reference sequence). The CDR3 runs to 12 residues. The CDR3 coding sequence is TGTGCCAGCAACTTTTGGGGGGCGGAACAGTACTTC. The encoded protein is CASNFWGAEQYF.